The clone carrying this TCR beta chain has more than one count but fewer than ten. Its antigen is still unknown. The data were obtained in a study of regulatory T cells in long-lasting Graves disease. Points from the study as a whole: More public clonotypes were shared by persistent patients (2,741) than by new patients (roughly 930).

According to the study, TCR beta libraries were built with iRepertoire HTBI primers and CDR3-region Arm-PCR. TCRdb re-called the multiplex PCR reads with MiXCR, one entry per CDR3 protein. The sample contains 400,000 to 500,000 distinct CDR3 sequences, about 15% of which appear only once. The germline V gene encodes CDR1 MNHEY and CDR2 SVGEGT. Deletions cut 6 bases from V and 0 bases from J, with 7 bases between. CDR3 length equals 13 residues. Noted time point: newly diagnosed GD, antithyroid drugs for less than 3 months. Extracted PBMC RNA gave rise to the TCR library. The sample was also linked to a second study, of T cells in Graves' hyperthyroidism and ophthalmopathy. Turning to that study: Disease duration under 2 months; hyperthyroidism patients were aged 18 to 65. The study used the HTBI primer set for a first-round RT-PCR of the TCR CDR3. A 13 V-J signature model discriminated ophthalmopathy versus stable hyperthyroidism.

Material: peripheral blood mononuclear cells (PBMCs), obtained at new diagnosis, from a patient treated with antithyroid drugs. The chain has TRBV6-2 or TRBV6-3 and TRBJ2-3; D is perhaps TRBD2 (5 bases). The clonotype was recovered from a woman aged 18-30 years with Graves disease. The CDR3 region has the DNA TGTGCCAGCAGACGGACTAGCACAGATACGCAGTATTTT. Protein: CASRRTSTDTQYF.